A selection of T cell receptor beta chains follows, all from one sample in a study of blood T cell repertoires in COVID-19. Sequencing was performed with immunoSEQ multiplex PCR; in TCRdb, only in-frame clones are kept and a portion is missing. The sample lists about 98,000 clones; about 78% were seen once. The sequenced sample was peripheral blood. These receptors all come from a man aged 55 to 70 with active or convalescent COVID-19. Each CDR3 is given with its conserved first and last residue. D genes are given only for firm matches. A clone size is listed for some rows: how often the clone was seen (once, few, many), or a class if it is expanded.

j_call clone_size v_call d_call cdr3_nt cdr3_aa
TRBJ1-1 - TRBV4-3 - TGCGCCAGCAGCCAAGATCGGGACACTGAAGCTTTCTTT CASSQDRDTEAFF
TRBJ2-1 - TRBV6-5 - TGTGCCAGCAGATTAGATTGGTCTCCCTACAATGAGCAGTTCTTC CASRLDWSPYNEQFF
TRBJ2-2 few TRBV6-5 TRBD1 TGTGCCAGCACCCCTGACAGGGTAAACACCGGGGAGCTGTTTTTT CASTPDRVNTGELFF
TRBJ2-3 - TRBV28 - TGTGCCAGCACCCCCGGGTGGGGACAATTGTCCACAGATACGCAGTATTTT CASTPGWGQLSTDTQYF
TRBJ1-1 - TRBV2 - TGTGCCAGCAGAGCCCAGGGATTTGAAGCTTTCTTT CASRAQGFEAFF
TRBJ1-3 once TRBV21-1 - TGTGCCAGCAGCCTCGGCCGGGACAGCATATCGACTGGAAACACCATATATTTT CASSLGRDSISTGNTIYF
TRBJ1-2 - TRBV7-9 - TGTGCCAGCAGCTTAGGGACAGACTATGGCTACACCTTC CASSLGTDYGYTF
TRBJ2-1 few TRBV11-1 TRBD2 TGTGCCAGCAGCTTGATAACGGGAGGCCAATACAATGAGCAGTTCTTC CASSLITGGQYNEQFF
TRBJ2-2 - TRBV5-6 TRBD2 TGTGCCAGCAGCTTGGTTGCTAGCGGAGTGGCCGGGGAGCTGTTTTTT CASSLVASGVAGELFF
TRBJ2-1 - TRBV29-1 TRBD1 TGCAGCGGGGGGACAGGGGGCTACAATGAGCAGTTCTTC CSGGTGGYNEQFF
TRBJ1-3 - TRBV19 - TGTGCTGAGGGGGAAGGCTCTGGAAACACCATATATTTT CAEGEGSGNTIYF
TRBJ1-4 - TRBV28 - TGTGCCAGCAGTTTGGGGGGGGCAGGGAGAGAAAAACTGTTTTTT CASSLGGAGREKLFF
TRBJ1-5 - TRBV7-2 TRBD1 TGTGCCAGCAGCTATGGGACAGGTCCCAATCAGCCCCAGCATTTT CASSYGTGPNQPQHF